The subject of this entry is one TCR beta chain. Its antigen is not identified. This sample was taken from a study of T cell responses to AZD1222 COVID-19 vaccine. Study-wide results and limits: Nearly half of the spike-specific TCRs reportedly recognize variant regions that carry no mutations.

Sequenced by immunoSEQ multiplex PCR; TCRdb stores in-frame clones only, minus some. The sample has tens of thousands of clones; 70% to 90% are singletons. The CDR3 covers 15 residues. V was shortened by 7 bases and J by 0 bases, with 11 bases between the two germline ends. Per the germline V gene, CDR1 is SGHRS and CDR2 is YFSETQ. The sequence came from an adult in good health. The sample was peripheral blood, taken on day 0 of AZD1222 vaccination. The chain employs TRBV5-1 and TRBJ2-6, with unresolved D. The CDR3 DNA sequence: TGCGCCAGCCTGGCAGGCCCCTCTGGGGCCAACGTCCTGACTTTC. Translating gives CASLAGPSGANVLTF.